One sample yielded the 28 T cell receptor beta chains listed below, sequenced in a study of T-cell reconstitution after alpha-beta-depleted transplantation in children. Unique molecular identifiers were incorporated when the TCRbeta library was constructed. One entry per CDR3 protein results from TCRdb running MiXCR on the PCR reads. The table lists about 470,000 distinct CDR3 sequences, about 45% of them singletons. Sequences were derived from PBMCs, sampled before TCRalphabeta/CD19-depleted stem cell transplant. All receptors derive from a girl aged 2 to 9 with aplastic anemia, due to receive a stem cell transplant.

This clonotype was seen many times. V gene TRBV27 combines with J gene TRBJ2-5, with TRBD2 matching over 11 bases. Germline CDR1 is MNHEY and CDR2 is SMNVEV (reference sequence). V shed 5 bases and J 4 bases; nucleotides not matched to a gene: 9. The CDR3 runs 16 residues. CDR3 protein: CASSVPGLAARETQYF. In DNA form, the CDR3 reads TGTGCCAGCAGTGTACCGGGACTAGCGGCCCGAGAGACCCAGTACTTC.

The CDR3 DNA is TGTGCCAGCAGCATAGGGGAGTCCACTGAAGCTTTCTTT. Translating it yields CASSIGESTEAFF. The chain uses TRBV5-6 and TRBJ1-1, with D possibly being TRBD1 (5 bases). Trimming left V 4 bases short and J 4 bases short, with 11 bases between. Germline V gives CDR1 SGHDT, CDR2 YYEEEE. There are 13 residues in the CDR3.

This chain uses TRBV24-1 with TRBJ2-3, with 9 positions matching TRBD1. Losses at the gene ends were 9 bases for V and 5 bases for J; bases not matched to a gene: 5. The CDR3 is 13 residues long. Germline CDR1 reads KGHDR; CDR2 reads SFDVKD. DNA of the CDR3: TGTGCCACCGGGACAGGGAAGAAAGATACGCAGTATTTT. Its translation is CATGTGKKDTQYF.

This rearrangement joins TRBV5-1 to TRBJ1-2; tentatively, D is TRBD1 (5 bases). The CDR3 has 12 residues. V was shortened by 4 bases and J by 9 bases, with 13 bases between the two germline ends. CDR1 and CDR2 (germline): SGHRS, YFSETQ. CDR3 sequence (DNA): TGCGCCAGCAGCGGACACCCAAACAGCTACACCTTC. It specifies CASSGHPNSYTF.

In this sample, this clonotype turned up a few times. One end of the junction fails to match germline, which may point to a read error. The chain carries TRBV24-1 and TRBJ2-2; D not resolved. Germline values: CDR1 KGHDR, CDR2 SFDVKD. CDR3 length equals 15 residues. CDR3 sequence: CATSGLGSNTGELFF. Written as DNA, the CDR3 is TGTGCCACCAGTGGTTTGGGCTCGAACACCGGGGAGCTGTTTTTT.

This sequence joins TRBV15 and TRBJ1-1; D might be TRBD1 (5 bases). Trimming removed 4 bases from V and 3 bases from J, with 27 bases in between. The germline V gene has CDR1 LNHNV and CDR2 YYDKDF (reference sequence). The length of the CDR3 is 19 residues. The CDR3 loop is CATSTHPYTLGGKDTEAFF. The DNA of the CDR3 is TGTGCCACCAGCACTCACCCGTATACCCTGGGGGGTAAAGACACTGAAGCTTTCTTT.

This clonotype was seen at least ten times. The CDR3 DNA reads TGTGCCAGCAGCTCAAAGGGAGGCGGGGAGCAGTACTTC. Translated: CASSSKGGGEQYF. V is TRBV7-2 and J is TRBJ2-7, with D maybe TRBD2 (6 bases). This CDR3 has 13 amino acids. V lost 4 bases, J lost 7 bases, and 14 bases lay in between. The germline V gene encodes CDR1 SGHTA and CDR2 FQGNSA.

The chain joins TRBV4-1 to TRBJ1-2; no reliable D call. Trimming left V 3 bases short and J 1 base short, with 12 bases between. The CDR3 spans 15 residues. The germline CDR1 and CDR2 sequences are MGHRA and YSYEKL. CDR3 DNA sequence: TGCGCCAGCAGCCAGGGCATAGGCAATAACTATGGCTACACCTTC. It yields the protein CASSQGIGNNYGYTF.

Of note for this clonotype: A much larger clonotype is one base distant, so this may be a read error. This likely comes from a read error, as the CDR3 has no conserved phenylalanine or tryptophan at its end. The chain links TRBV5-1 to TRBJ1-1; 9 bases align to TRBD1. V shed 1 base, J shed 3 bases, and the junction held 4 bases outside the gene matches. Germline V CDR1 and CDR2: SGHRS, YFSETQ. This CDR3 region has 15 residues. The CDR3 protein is CASSLPGQGYTEAFS. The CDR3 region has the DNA TGCGCCAGCAGCTTGCCGGGACAGGGATACACTGAAGCTTTCTCT.

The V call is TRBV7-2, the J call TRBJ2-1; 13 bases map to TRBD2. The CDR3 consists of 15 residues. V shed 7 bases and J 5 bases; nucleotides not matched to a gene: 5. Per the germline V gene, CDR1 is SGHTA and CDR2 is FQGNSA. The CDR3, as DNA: TGTGCCAGCACCCTGACTAGCGGGGGGAACAATGAGCAGTTCTTC. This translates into CASTLTSGGNNEQFF.

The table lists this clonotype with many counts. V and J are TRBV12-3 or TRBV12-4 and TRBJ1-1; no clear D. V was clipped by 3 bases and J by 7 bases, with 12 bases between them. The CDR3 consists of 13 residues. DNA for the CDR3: TGTGCCAGCAGTTTCGACCCGGCCAGTGAAGCTTTCTTT. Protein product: CASSFDPASEAFF.

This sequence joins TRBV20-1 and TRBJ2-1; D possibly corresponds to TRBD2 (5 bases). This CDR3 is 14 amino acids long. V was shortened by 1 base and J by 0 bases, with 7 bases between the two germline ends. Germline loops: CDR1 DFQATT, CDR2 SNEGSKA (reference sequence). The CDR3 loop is CSARGESSYNEQFF. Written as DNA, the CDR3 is TGCAGTGCTAGAGGGGAGAGCTCCTACAATGAGCAGTTCTTC.

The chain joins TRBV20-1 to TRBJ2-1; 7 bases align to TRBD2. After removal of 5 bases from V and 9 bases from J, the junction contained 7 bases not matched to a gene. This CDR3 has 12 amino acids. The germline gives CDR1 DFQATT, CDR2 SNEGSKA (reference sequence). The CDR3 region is CSASRSGIEQFF. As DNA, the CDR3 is TGCAGTGCTTCCCGGAGCGGGATTGAGCAGTTCTTC.

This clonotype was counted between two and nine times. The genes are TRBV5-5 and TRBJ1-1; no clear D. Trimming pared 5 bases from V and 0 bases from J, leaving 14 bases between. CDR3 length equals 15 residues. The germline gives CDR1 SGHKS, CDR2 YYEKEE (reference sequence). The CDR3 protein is CASRELDFLNTEAFF. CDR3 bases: TGTGCCAGCAGGGAATTAGATTTCTTGAACACTGAAGCTTTCTTT. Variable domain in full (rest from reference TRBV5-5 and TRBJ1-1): DAGVTQSPTHLIKTRGQQVTLRCSPISGHKSVSWYQQVLGQGPQFIFQYYEKEERGRGNFPDRFSARQFPNYSSELNVNALLLGDSALYLCASRELDFLNTEAFFGQGTRLTVV.

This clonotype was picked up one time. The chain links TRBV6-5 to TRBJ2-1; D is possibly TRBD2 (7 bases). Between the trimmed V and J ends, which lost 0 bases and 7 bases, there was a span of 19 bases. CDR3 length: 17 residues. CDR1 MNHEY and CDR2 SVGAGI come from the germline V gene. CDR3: CASSYSGGGALGNEQFF. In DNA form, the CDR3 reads TGTGCCAGCAGTTACTCAGGCGGGGGCGCGTTAGGAAATGAGCAGTTCTTC.

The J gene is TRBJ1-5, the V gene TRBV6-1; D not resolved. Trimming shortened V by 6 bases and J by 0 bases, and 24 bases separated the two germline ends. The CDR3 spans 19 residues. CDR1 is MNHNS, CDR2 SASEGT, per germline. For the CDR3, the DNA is TGTGCCAGCAGCGGGGTGAAGGCCTCGACGGGTTATAGCAATCAGCCCCAGCATTTT. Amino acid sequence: CASSGVKASTGYSNQPQHF.

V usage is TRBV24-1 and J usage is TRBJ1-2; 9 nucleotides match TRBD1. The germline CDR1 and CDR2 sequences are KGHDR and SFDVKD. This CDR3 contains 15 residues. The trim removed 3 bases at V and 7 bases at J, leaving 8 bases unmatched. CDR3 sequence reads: CATSDAGQGSIGYTF. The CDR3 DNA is TGTGCCACCAGTGATGCTGGACAGGGGTCGATTGGCTACACCTTC.

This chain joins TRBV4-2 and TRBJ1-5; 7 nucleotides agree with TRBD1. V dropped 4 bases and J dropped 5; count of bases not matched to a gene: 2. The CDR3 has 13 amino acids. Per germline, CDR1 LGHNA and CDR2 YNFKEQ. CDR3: CASSRQGDQPQHF. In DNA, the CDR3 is TGTGCCAGCAGCCGGCAGGGGGATCAGCCCCAGCATTTT.

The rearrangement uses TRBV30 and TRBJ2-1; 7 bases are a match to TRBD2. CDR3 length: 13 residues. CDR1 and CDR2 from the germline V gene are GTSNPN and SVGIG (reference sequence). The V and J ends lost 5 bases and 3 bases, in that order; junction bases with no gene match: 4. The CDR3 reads CAWLRDYYNEQFF. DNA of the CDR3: TGTGCCTGGCTCCGGGACTACTACAATGAGCAGTTCTTC.

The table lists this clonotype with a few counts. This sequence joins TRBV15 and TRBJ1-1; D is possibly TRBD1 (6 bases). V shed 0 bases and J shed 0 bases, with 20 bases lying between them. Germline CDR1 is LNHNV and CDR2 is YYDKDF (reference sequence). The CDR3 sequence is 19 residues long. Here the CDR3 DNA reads TGTGCCACCAGCAGAGAACTATTCTCACAGGGATGGATGAACACTGAAGCTTTCTTT. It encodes CATSRELFSQGWMNTEAFF.

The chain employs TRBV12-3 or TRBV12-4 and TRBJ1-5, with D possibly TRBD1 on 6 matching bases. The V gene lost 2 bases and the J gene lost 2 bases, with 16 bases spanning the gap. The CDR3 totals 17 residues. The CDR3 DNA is TGTGCCAGCAGTTTATATGGGCCGGGGGGCCGCAATCAGCCCCAGCATTTT. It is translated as CASSLYGPGGRNQPQHF.

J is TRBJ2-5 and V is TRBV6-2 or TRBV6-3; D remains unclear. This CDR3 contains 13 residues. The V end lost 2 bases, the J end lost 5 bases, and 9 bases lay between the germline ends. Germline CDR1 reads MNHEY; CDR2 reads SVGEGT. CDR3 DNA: TGTGCCAGCAGTTACATCGAAGTTGAGACCCAGTACTTC. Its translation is CASSYIEVETQYF.

The CDR3 here is CASSGGGLKASVNEQFF. The CDR3 region has the DNA TGCGCCAGCAGTGGAGGGGGGCTCAAGGCTTCTGTCAATGAGCAGTTCTTC. V is TRBV10-1 and J is TRBJ2-1; the D call may be TRBD1 or TRBD2 (6 bases each). In germline, CDR1 is WNHNN, CDR2 SYGVQD (reference sequence). The CDR3 contains 17 residues. Trimming pared 4 bases from V and 6 bases from J, leaving 22 bases between.

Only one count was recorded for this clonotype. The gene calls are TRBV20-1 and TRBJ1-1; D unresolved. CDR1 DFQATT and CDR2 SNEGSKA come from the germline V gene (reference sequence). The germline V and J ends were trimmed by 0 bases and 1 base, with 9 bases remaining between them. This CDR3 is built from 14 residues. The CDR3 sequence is CSARERTRNTEAFF. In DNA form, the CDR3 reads TGCAGTGCTAGAGAACGCACCCGGAACACTGAAGCTTTCTTT.

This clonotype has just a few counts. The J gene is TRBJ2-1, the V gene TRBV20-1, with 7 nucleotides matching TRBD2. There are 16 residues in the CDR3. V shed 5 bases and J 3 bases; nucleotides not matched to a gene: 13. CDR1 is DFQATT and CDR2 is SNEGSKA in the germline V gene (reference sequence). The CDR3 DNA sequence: TGCAGTGCTGAGGGGAGCACTAGCGCATACTACAATGAGCAGTTCTTC. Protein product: CSAEGSTSAYYNEQFF.

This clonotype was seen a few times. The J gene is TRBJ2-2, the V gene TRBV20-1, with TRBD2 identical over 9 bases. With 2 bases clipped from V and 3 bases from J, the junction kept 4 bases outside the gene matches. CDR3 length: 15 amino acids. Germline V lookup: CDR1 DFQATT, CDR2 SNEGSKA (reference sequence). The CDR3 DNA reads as TGCAGTGCTAGACGTAGCGGGAGTTACACCGGGGAGCTGTTTTTT. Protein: CSARRSGSYTGELFF.

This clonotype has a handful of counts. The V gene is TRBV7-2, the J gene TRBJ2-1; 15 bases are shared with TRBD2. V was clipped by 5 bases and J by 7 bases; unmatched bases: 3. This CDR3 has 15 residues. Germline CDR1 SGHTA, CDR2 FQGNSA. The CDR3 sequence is CASSGLAGGRNEQFF. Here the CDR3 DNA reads TGTGCCAGCAGCGGACTAGCGGGAGGGAGGAATGAGCAGTTCTTC. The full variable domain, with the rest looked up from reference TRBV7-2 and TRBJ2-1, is GAGVSQSPSNKVTEKGKDVELRCDPISGHTALYWYRQSLGQGLEFLIYFQGNSAPDKSGLPSDRFSAERTGGSVSTLTIQRTQQEDSAVYLCASSGLAGGRNEQFFGPGTRLTVL.

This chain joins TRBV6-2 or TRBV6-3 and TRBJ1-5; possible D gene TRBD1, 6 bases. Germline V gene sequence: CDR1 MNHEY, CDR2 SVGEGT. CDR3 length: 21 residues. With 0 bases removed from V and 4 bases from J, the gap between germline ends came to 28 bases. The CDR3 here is CASSYSRRDKTEEKANQPQHF. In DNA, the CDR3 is TGTGCCAGCAGTTACTCGCGACGGGACAAAACTGAGGAAAAGGCTAATCAGCCCCAGCATTTT.